This entry lists 24 T cell receptor beta chains sequenced from one sample in a study of blood T cells in healthy people across ages. With a J-beta primer mix and a sample-barcoded 5' primer, a second PCR ran about 7 to 12 cycles. TCRdb recomputed calls from the 5' RACE reads with MiXCR, one row per CDR3 protein. The table includes roughly 1,500,000 distinct CDR3 sequences, roughly 32% detected once. Sequenced: blood. Every receptor here comes from a woman in her twenties or thirties in good health.

This chain joins TRBV6-6 and TRBJ1-2; tentatively, D is TRBD1 (5 bases). V was cut by 5 bases and J by 12 bases, with 16 bases left in between. The CDR3 is 12 amino acids. The germline CDR1 and CDR2 sequences are MNHNY and SVGAGI (reference sequence). The CDR3 region is CASSADPMGHTF. CDR3 in DNA: TGTGCCAGCAGTGCGGACCCGATGGGGCACACCTTC.

Concerning this clonotype itself: A clone one base away is much larger, so this may be a read error. The rearrangement uses TRBV20-1 and TRBJ2-7; weak D call: TRBD2 (5 bases). The CDR3 consists of 16 residues. Germline CDR1 is DFQATT and CDR2 is SNEGSKA (reference sequence). V dropped 0 bases and J dropped 5 bases, with 20 bases sitting between them. The CDR3 here is CSARDRETRVVDEQYF. The CDR3 nucleotides read TGCAGTGCTAGAGATCGGGAAACTAGGGTGGTCGACGAGCAGTACTTC.

This clonotype was seen more than once but under ten times. V usage is TRBV10-3 and J usage is TRBJ1-1, with 7 bases lining up with TRBD1. CDR3 length: 13 amino acids. The V gene end was trimmed by 11 bases and the J gene end by 0 bases; junction bases not matched to a gene: 6. CDR1 is ENHRY and CDR2 is SYGVKD in the germline V gene. CDR3 in DNA: TGTGCCGTCCAGACAGGGTTGAACACTGAAGCTTTCTTT. It translates to CAVQTGLNTEAFF.

The chain combines TRBV5-1 with TRBJ2-5, with TRBD2 identical over 8 bases. The CDR3 extends over 14 amino acids. Unmatched junction bases numbered 6, after V lost 5 bases and J lost 3 bases. Germline V gene sequence: CDR1 SGHRS, CDR2 YFSETQ. The CDR3 sequence is CASSSGTRKETQYF. DNA of the CDR3: TGCGCCAGCAGTTCCGGGACTAGGAAAGAGACCCAGTACTTC. The full variable domain, its missing parts supplied by reference TRBV5-1 and TRBJ2-5, is KAGVTQTPRYLIKTRGQQVTLSCSPISGHRSVSWYQQTPGQGLQFLFEYFSETQRNKGNFPGRFSGRQFSNSRSEMNVSTLELGDSALYLCASSSGTRKETQYFGPGTRLLVL.

The chain combines TRBV6-1 with TRBJ1-6, with D unresolved. Germline lookup yields CDR1 MNHNS and CDR2 SASEGT. The CDR3 has 15 residues. V was pared by 1 base and J by 9 bases, with 13 bases between. The CDR3 loop reads CASSEGQEGFSPLHF. CDR3 coding DNA: TGTGCCAGCAGTGAAGGGCAAGAGGGCTTTTCACCCCTCCACTTT.

This chain links TRBV12-3 or TRBV12-4 with TRBJ2-1, with unresolved D. Trimming removed 7 bases from V and 6 bases from J, with 10 bases in between. The CDR3 is 12 residues long. CDR3 coding DNA: TGTGCCAGCACCCCTAGAGGCAATGAGCAGTTCTTC. Protein sequence: CASTPRGNEQFF.

This clonotype turned up a few times. The chain couples TRBV6-5 to TRBJ2-1; TRBD2 aligns across 8 bases. The CDR3 is 15 residues long. V shed 4 bases, J shed 8 bases, and the junction held 10 bases outside the gene matches. Germline CDR1 reads MNHEY; CDR2 reads SVGAGI. The CDR3 sequence is CASSSLSGSGYEQFF. CDR3 DNA sequence: TGTGCCAGCAGTTCCCTCAGCGGGAGTGGGTATGAGCAGTTCTTC.

This clonotype was recorded a few times. The rearrangement joins TRBV11-1 to TRBJ1-1; D may be TRBD1 (5 bases). The V gene lost 0 bases and the J gene lost 7 bases, with 9 bases spanning the gap. The length of the CDR3 is 13 residues. Looked up from germline, CDR1 is SGHAT and CDR2 is FQDESV (reference sequence). CDR3 sequence (DNA): TGTGCCAGCAGCTTAGCGCTCGACAGTGAAGCTTTCTTT. Translating it yields CASSLALDSEAFF.

The rearrangement links TRBV20-1 to TRBJ1-1, with unresolved D. V was trimmed by 2 bases and J by 3 bases, leaving 10 bases between them. This CDR3 contains 13 residues. Germline V gene data show CDR1 as DFQATT and CDR2 as SNEGSKA (reference sequence). CDR3 sequence (DNA): TGCAGTGCTAGAACGGACGCCTACACTGAAGCTTTCTTT. Translation gives CSARTDAYTEAFF.

This chain links TRBV2 with TRBJ2-1; 8 positions match TRBD2. From germline, CDR1 is SNHLY and CDR2 FYNNEI. Unmatched junction bases numbered 10, after V lost 6 bases and J lost 9 bases. The CDR3 consists of 14 residues. DNA of the CDR3: TGTGCCAGCAGAACTAGCGGAAAACCTGGTGAGCAGTTCTTC. Its translation: CASRTSGKPGEQFF.

This clonotype was found a few times. This rearrangement joins TRBV7-9 to TRBJ1-2; no reliable D call. The CDR3 extends over 15 amino acids. Trimming removed 0 bases from V and 4 bases from J, with 12 bases in between. Germline values: CDR1 SEHNR, CDR2 FQNEAQ (reference sequence). The CDR3, as DNA: TGTGCCAGCAGCTTAGCGTTGACGGAGTCCTATGGCTACACCTTC. Translating it yields CASSLALTESYGYTF.

V usage is TRBV20-1 and J usage is TRBJ2-1; 7 bases are shared with TRBD2. V gave up 6 bases and J gave up 3 bases; unmatched junction bases: 14. The CDR3 runs 16 residues. Germline V gene lookup returns CDR1 DFQATT and CDR2 SNEGSKA (reference sequence). The CDR3 sequence is CSAPSSGGLIYNEQFF. The CDR3, as DNA: TGCAGTGCCCCATCTAGCGGAGGTTTGATCTACAATGAGCAGTTCTTC.

In this sample, this clonotype turned up a few times. The chain joins TRBV5-1 to TRBJ1-1; no definite D call. Germline V lookup: CDR1 SGHRS, CDR2 YFSETQ. Trimming removed 7 bases at V and 0 bases at J, with 16 bases between. The CDR3 runs 15 residues. CDR3: CASAVSAAMNTEAFF. The CDR3 DNA is TGCGCCAGCGCCGTTTCCGCTGCCATGAACACTGAAGCTTTCTTT.

This clonotype was counted between two and nine times. V is TRBV6-5 and J is TRBJ2-3, with D maybe TRBD2 (5 bases). Trimming left V 2 bases short and J 2 bases short, with 11 bases between. The length of the CDR3 is 15 residues. Per germline, CDR1 MNHEY and CDR2 SVGAGI. In nucleotides, the CDR3 is TGTGCCAGCAGTTACCGGACTTCCTACACAGATACGCAGTATTTT. Its translation is CASSYRTSYTDTQYF.

The J gene is TRBJ2-1, the V gene TRBV27, with 9 bases identical to TRBD1. Germline CDR1 and CDR2: MNHEY and SMNVEV (reference sequence). V shed 5 bases and J 6 bases; nucleotides not matched to a gene: 5. The CDR3 has 14 amino acids. In DNA form, the CDR3 reads TGTGCCAGCAGTGGGACAGGGAATTTCAATGAGCAGTTCTTC. Residues: CASSGTGNFNEQFF.

The chain links TRBV20-1 to TRBJ2-7; D call uncertain. The CDR3 runs to 15 residues. Trimming took off 4 bases at V and 5 bases at J, with 21 bases between the two ends. Germline V gives CDR1 DFQATT, CDR2 SNEGSKA (reference sequence). CDR3 DNA sequence: TGCAGTGCTACAGTAGGAAGCAGGAGTAGTGACGAGCAGTACTTC. Protein sequence: CSATVGSRSSDEQYF.

The chain's CDR3 is CASSSQTSPIDTQYF. In nucleotides, the CDR3 is TGTGCCAGCAGCTCGCAGACATCGCCCATAGATACGCAGTATTTT. The chain joins TRBV7-6 to TRBJ2-3; D is ambiguous. The CDR3 consists of 15 residues. Trimming removed 4 bases at V and 5 bases at J, with 16 bases between. Germline CDR1 SGHVS, CDR2 FNYEAQ.

This clonotype has only a few counts. The CDR3 nucleotides are TGTGCCAGCAGTGGGTGGGGCCAGGGTGGAGATACGCAGTATTTT. The encoded protein is CASSGWGQGGDTQYF. The rearrangement uses TRBV2 and TRBJ2-3, with TRBD1 as a possible D gene (5 bases). Looked up from germline, CDR1 is SNHLY and CDR2 is FYNNEI. This CDR3 has 15 amino acids. Trimming removed 4 bases from V and 5 bases from J, with 16 bases in between.

This chain joins TRBV20-1 and TRBJ2-7; 7 bases line up with TRBD1. Unmatched junction bases numbered 6, after V lost 0 bases and J lost 4 bases. The CDR3 extends over 14 amino acids. CDR1 DFQATT and CDR2 SNEGSKA come from the germline V gene (reference sequence). CDR3 coding DNA: TGCAGTGCTAGAGATGTGACAGGGATATACGAGCAGTACTTC. Amino acids: CSARDVTGIYEQYF.

This clonotype appeared a few times. The gene calls are TRBV15 and TRBJ2-5, with TRBD2 identical over 7 bases. With V trimmed by 0 bases and J by 2 bases, 9 bases remained unmatched. CDR3 length equals 17 residues. Germline V gene data show CDR1 as LNHNV and CDR2 as YYDKDF (reference sequence). The CDR3 protein is CATSRDSEGGIQETQYF. The DNA of the CDR3 is TGTGCCACCAGCAGAGATTCCGAGGGAGGGATACAAGAGACCCAGTACTTC.

This clonotype was counted many times. V gene TRBV10-1 combines with J gene TRBJ2-7; TRBD1 aligns across 8 bases. Germline-derived CDR1 and CDR2 are WNHNN and SYGVQD (reference sequence). CDR3 length equals 15 residues. Trimming removed 4 bases from V and 2 bases from J; junction bases left unmatched: 7. CDR3 residues: CASSGGPQGAYEQYF. The CDR3 DNA reads TGCGCCAGCAGTGGTGGACCACAGGGGGCCTACGAGCAGTACTTC.

The rearrangement joins TRBV12-3 or TRBV12-4 to TRBJ1-1; 8 nucleotides agree with TRBD1. There are 15 residues in the CDR3. V shed 1 base and J 11 bases; nucleotides not matched to a gene: 12. CDR3 region: CASSLGARTGYNAFF. The CDR3 DNA sequence: TGTGCCAGCAGTTTAGGGGCACGGACAGGGTATAATGCTTTCTTT.

The chain has TRBV6-6 and TRBJ1-1; 7 positions agree with TRBD1. V shed 5 bases, J shed 7 bases, and the junction held 7 bases outside the gene matches. The CDR3 runs to 13 residues. The V gene's germline CDR1 is MNHNY and CDR2 SVGAGI (reference sequence). CDR3 coding DNA: TGTGCCAGCAGTCCAACTGCAGGGGGTGAAGCTTTCTTT. It translates to CASSPTAGGEAFF.

The genes are TRBV15 and TRBJ2-1; 8 nucleotides line up with TRBD2. Germline V gene sequence: CDR1 LNHNV, CDR2 YYDKDF (reference sequence). V lost 1 base, J lost 5 bases, and 4 bases stayed unmatched. The CDR3 is made up of 15 amino acids. CDR3 bases: TGTGCCACCAGCAGAGGTACTAGCGGAAACAATGAGCAGTTCTTC. Encoded protein: CATSRGTSGNNEQFF.